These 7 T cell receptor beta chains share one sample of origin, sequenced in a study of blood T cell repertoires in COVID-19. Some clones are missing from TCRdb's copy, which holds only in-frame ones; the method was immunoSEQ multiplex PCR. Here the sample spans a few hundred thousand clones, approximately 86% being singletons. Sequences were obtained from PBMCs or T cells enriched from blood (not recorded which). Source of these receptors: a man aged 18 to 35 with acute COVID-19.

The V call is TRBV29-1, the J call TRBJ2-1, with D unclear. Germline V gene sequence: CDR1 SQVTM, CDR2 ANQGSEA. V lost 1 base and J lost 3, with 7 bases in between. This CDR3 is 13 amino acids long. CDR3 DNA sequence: TGCAGCGTTGAAGTCTACAGCTACAATGAGCAGTTCTTC. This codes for CSVEVYSYNEQFF.

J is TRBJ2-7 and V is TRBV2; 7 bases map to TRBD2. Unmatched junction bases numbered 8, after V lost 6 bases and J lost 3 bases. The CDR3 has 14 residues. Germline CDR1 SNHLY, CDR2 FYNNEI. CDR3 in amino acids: CASSRSSGDYEQYF. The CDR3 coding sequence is TGTGCCAGCAGCCGGTCTAGCGGTGACTACGAGCAGTACTTC.

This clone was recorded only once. This CDR3 is CASSESQGKGNTEAFF. For the CDR3, the DNA is TGTGCCAGCAGTGAATCCCAGGGAAAGGGGAACACTGAAGCTTTCTTT. This chain links TRBV25-1 with TRBJ1-1, with D maybe TRBD1 (5 bases). V was cut by 1 base and J by 1 base, with 13 bases left in between. Looked up from germline, CDR1 is MGHDK and CDR2 is SYGVNS. The CDR3 has 16 residues.

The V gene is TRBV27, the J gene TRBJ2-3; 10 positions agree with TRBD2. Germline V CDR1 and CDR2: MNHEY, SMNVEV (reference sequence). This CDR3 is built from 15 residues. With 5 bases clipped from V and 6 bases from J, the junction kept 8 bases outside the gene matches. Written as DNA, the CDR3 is TGTGCCAGCAGTATTAGCGGGAGGTCATACGATACGCAGTATTTT. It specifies CASSISGRSYDTQYF.

The CDR3 region is CASSTQQGSGNTIYF. The CDR3 bases are TGTGCCAGCAGCACTCAACAGGGGTCTGGAAACACCATATATTTT. The chain has TRBV11-2 and TRBJ1-3, with TRBD1 matching over 7 bases. J gave up 1 base and V 5 bases, and 5 bases lay outside the gene matches. Germline lookup yields CDR1 SGHAT and CDR2 FQNNGV. The CDR3 consists of 15 residues.

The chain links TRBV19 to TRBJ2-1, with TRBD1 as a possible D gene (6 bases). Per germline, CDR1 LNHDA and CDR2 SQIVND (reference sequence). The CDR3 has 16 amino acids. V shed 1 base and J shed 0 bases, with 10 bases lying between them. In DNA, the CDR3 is TGTGCCAGTAGTATAGGACAGGCTTTCTCCTACAATGAGCAGTTCTTC. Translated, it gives CASSIGQAFSYNEQFF. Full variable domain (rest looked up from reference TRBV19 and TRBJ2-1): DGGITQSPKYLFRKEGQNVTLSCEQNLNHDAMYWYRQDPGQGLRLIYYSQIVNDFQKGDIAEGYSVSREKKESFPLTVTSAQKNPTAFYLCASSIGQAFSYNEQFFGPGTRLTVL.

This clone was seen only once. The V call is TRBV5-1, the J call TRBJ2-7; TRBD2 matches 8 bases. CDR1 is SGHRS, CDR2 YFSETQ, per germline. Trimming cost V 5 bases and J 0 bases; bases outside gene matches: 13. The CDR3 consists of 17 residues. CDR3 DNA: TGCGCCAGCAGGCTTGGGCTAGCGGGTATGAGCTCCTACGAGCAGTACTTC. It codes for CASRLGLAGMSSYEQYF.